Only a few counts were recorded for the clone carrying this T cell receptor (beta chain). Antigen: not known. Unique molecular identifiers (one per individual cDNA molecule) were attached. TCRdb independently ran MiXCR on the 5' RACE reads; one entry per CDR3 protein. The profile shows about 64,000 distinct CDR3 sequences, around an eighth of them singletons. This record comes from a study of early T cells in non-severe SARS-CoV-2 infection. Study in general: The chains were unpaired, and the sequenced material was bulk RNA from unsorted whole blood. Study-level results: In VDJdb matching, anti-spike CD8 responses were favored while private and CD4 specificities went missing.

Unmatched junction bases numbered 13, after V lost 9 bases and J lost 9 bases. CDR3 length equals 14 residues. Looked up from germline, CDR1 is SNHLY and CDR2 is FYNNEI. Sequenced here: whole blood, sampled at baseline. This chain uses TRBV2 with TRBJ2-1; 8 nucleotides agree with TRBD1. The TCR originated in an adult who was a healthcare worker with PCR-confirmed SARS-CoV-2 infection or an uninfected control (not recorded which). CDR3 bases: TGTGCCAGGAGCTGGACAGGGAATGAGGGTGAGCAGTTCTTC. Translating gives CARSWTGNEGEQFF.